This entry lists 22 T cell receptor beta chains sequenced from one sample in a study of PD-1 blockade in classical Hodgkin lymphoma. Time point in this sample: cycle 4 day 1 (C4D1), after 5 to 7 weeks of nivolumab. All trial patients relapsed after autologous stem cell transplantation. Measured with immunoSEQ multiplex PCR; TCRdb has only the in-frame clones, and not every one. The sample carries about 24,000 clones, about 86% recorded once. Sequencing was performed on peripheral blood mononuclear cells (PBMCs), taken before the fourth cycle of nivolumab. The receptors were sampled from a human donor with classical Hodgkin lymphoma.

This chain joins TRBV19 and TRBJ2-7; possible D gene TRBD2, 5 bases. Trimming removed 3 bases at V and 0 bases at J, with 15 bases between. The CDR3 consists of 16 residues. Germline V gene sequence: CDR1 LNHDA, CDR2 SQIVND (reference sequence). The CDR3: CASSMPPGESSYEQYF. The DNA for the CDR3 is TGTGCCAGTAGTATGCCCCCCGGGGAGAGCTCCTACGAGCAGTACTTC.

This clone was seen just once. The V call is TRBV2, the J call TRBJ1-1; D unresolved. This CDR3 is 13 amino acids long. V was shortened by 10 bases and J by 2 bases, with 14 bases between the two germline ends. The germline CDR1 and CDR2 sequences are SNHLY and FYNNEI. The CDR3 sequence is CATALQINTEAFF. In DNA form, the CDR3 reads TGTGCCACAGCATTACAGATTAACACTGAAGCTTTCTTT.

This clone was observed a single time. V gene TRBV29-1 combines with J gene TRBJ1-1; D gene uncertain. Trimming took 5 bases from V and 4 from J, leaving 8 bases between them. CDR3 length: 11 amino acids. Germline CDR1 and CDR2: SQVTM and ANQGSEA. In nucleotides, the CDR3 is TGCAGCGTTCGGGCAGTCACTGAAGCTTTCTTT. Translated, it gives CSVRAVTEAFF.

The chain employs TRBV10-3 and TRBJ2-3; 8 positions agree with TRBD2. The CDR3 covers 15 residues. Trimming at V came to 10 bases and at J to 3 bases, leaving 12 bases not matched to a gene. CDR1 ENHRY and CDR2 SYGVKD come from the germline V gene. CDR3 sequence: CATYSSGGGTDTQYF. The CDR3 nucleotides are TGTGCCACCTATTCCAGCGGGGGAGGAACAGATACGCAGTATTTT.

This clone was counted only a few times. This chain uses TRBV7-9 with TRBJ1-4; 8 positions match TRBD1. CDR1 SEHNR and CDR2 FQNEAQ come from the germline V gene (reference sequence). The J segment lost 8 bases and the V segment lost 0 bases, leaving 5 bases of the junction unmatched. The CDR3 length is 15 residues. In DNA, the CDR3 is TGTGCCAGCAGCTTAGCGAGGACAGGGAACGAAAAACTGTTTTTT. Encoded protein: CASSLARTGNEKLFF.

This clone was seen only once. The chain combines TRBV29-1 with TRBJ1-2; D is ambiguous. CDR1 SQVTM and CDR2 ANQGSEA come from the germline V gene. V gave up 4 bases and J gave up 2 bases, with 8 bases separating them. The CDR3 contains 12 residues. The CDR3 DNA follows: TGCAGCGTTGTCGCTCAAAACTATGGCTACACCTTC. Amino acid sequence: CSVVAQNYGYTF.

Here the CDR3 reads CATDTQGNTEAFF. In DNA form, the CDR3 reads TGTGCCACCGATACACAGGGGAACACTGAAGCTTTCTTT. V and J are TRBV2 and TRBJ1-1; tentatively, D is TRBD1 (6 bases). V was shortened by 10 bases and J by 1 base, with 13 bases between the two germline ends. Germline assignment: CDR1 SNHLY and CDR2 FYNNEI. The CDR3 covers 13 residues.

This chain uses TRBV9 with TRBJ2-7, with D maybe TRBD2 (6 bases). This CDR3 contains 15 residues. Germline CDR1 SGDLS, CDR2 YYNGEE. V was trimmed by 0 bases and J by 2 bases, leaving 12 bases between them. The CDR3 is CASSVEASATYEQYF. The CDR3 nucleotides read TGTGCCAGCAGCGTAGAGGCTAGCGCAACCTACGAGCAGTACTTC.

J is TRBJ2-7 and V is TRBV10-3, with TRBD1 identical over 9 bases. The germline CDR1 and CDR2 sequences are ENHRY and SYGVKD. This CDR3 contains 14 residues. With V trimmed by 3 bases and J by 4 bases, 4 bases remained unmatched. The CDR3 DNA reads as TGTGCCATCAGTGACGGGACAGGGAATTACGAGCAGTACTTC. Translating it yields CAISDGTGNYEQYF.

CDR3 amino acids: CASSQDPLGADYGYTF. The DNA for the CDR3 is TGCGCCAGCAGCCAAGATCCGCTAGGGGCGGACTATGGCTACACCTTC. The chain is built from TRBV4-3 and TRBJ1-2; a possible D gene is TRBD1 (5 bases). The V gene's germline CDR1 is LGHNA and CDR2 YSLEER. Trimming left V 0 bases short and J 3 bases short, with 14 bases between. This CDR3 is built from 16 residues.

In DNA form, the CDR3 reads TGTGCCATCAAAACGAGCGGGAACACAGATACGCAGTATTTT. Protein sequence: CAIKTSGNTDTQYF. The chain employs TRBV10-3 and TRBJ2-3; TRBD2 matches 7 bases. V shed 7 bases and J 2 bases; nucleotides not matched to a gene: 6. CDR3 size: 14 residues. CDR1 and CDR2 from the germline V gene are ENHRY and SYGVKD.

The chain employs TRBV27 and TRBJ2-7, with unresolved D. Trimming shortened V by 5 bases and J by 0 bases, and 23 bases separated the two germline ends. CDR1 is MNHEY, CDR2 SMNVEV, per germline (reference sequence). This CDR3 comprises 18 residues. CDR3 DNA sequence: TGTGCCAGCAGTCCCCGTACGCCGTTATCCCTTTACTCCTACGAGCAGTACTTC. Its translation is CASSPRTPLSLYSYEQYF.

This clone has only a few counts. The chain employs TRBV19 and TRBJ2-7; D not resolved. V shed 5 bases and J shed 0 bases, with 8 bases lying between them. This CDR3 has 13 amino acids. Per the germline V gene, CDR1 is LNHDA and CDR2 is SQIVND (reference sequence). The CDR3 region is CASSYTSSYEQYF. The CDR3 DNA sequence: TGTGCCAGTAGTTACACGAGCTCCTACGAGCAGTACTTC.

This clone was detected once. The chain is built from TRBV7-2 and TRBJ2-7; D is unclear. V lost 2 bases to trimming and J lost 3 bases, with 5 bases between them. CDR1 SGHTA and CDR2 FQGNSA come from the germline V gene. The CDR3 spans 12 residues. The CDR3 region has the DNA TGTGCCAGCAGCTTATTGTTCTACGAGCAGTACTTC. It encodes CASSLLFYEQYF.

The chain has TRBV10-3 and TRBJ2-7; D is possibly TRBD1 (6 bases). Trimming removed 2 bases from V and 2 bases from J, with 19 bases in between. This CDR3 region has 17 residues. Germline V gene data show CDR1 as ENHRY and CDR2 as SYGVKD. Here the CDR3 reads CAISEEPRGSAPYEQYF. CDR3 in DNA: TGTGCCATCAGTGAGGAGCCCAGGGGATCGGCCCCCTACGAGCAGTACTTC.

The chain combines TRBV10-3 with TRBJ2-7; tentatively, D is TRBD2 (6 bases). The CDR3 sequence is 11 residues long. V was clipped by 6 bases and J by 12 bases, with 15 bases between them. The germline gives CDR1 ENHRY, CDR2 SYGVKD. The CDR3 region is CAISFKTRRYF. CDR3 DNA: TGTGCCATCAGCTTCAAGACTAGGCGGTACTTC.

This clone came up once. The chain employs TRBV12-5 and TRBJ2-5, with 7 bases lining up with TRBD2. The CDR3 covers 16 residues. The V gene's germline CDR1 is LGHNT and CDR2 FRNRAP. The trim removed 6 bases at V and 5 bases at J, leaving 15 bases unmatched. The CDR3 nucleotides read TGTGCTAGTGGCCCTAAGGGAGGGTCCAGGATGGAGACCCAGTACTTC. Its protein product is CASGPKGGSRMETQYF.

About this clone itself: With a much larger clone just one base away, this may be a read error. The V call is TRBV2, the J call TRBJ2-7; 9 bases map to TRBD1. This CDR3 has 15 amino acids. J gave up 2 bases and V 7 bases, and 9 bases lay outside the gene matches. The germline V gene has CDR1 SNHLY and CDR2 FYNNEI. In DNA form, the CDR3 reads TGTGCCAGCAAACAGGGGGCTCCAGTCACCTACGAGCAGTACTTC. Translating gives CASKQGAPVTYEQYF.

The chain employs TRBV4-1 and TRBJ2-1; 8 bases align to TRBD2. The V gene's germline CDR1 is MGHRA and CDR2 YSYEKL. Trimming removed 2 bases from V and 5 bases from J; junction bases left unmatched: 8. The CDR3 is 16 amino acids. In nucleotides, the CDR3 is TGCGCCAGCAGCCAACCACTTAGCGGGGTGAACAATGAGCAGTTCTTC. Encoded protein: CASSQPLSGVNNEQFF.

This clone was observed once. The chain links TRBV7-9 to TRBJ1-1; 11 bases are shared with TRBD1. This CDR3 region has 18 residues. Per the germline V gene, CDR1 is SEHNR and CDR2 is FQNEAQ (reference sequence). Trimming cost V 5 bases and J 1 base; bases outside gene matches: 12. The CDR3 here is CASSIIPDRGRWNTEAFF. DNA of the CDR3: TGTGCCAGCAGCATTATACCGGACAGGGGGCGTTGGAACACTGAAGCTTTCTTT.

This rearrangement joins TRBV28 to TRBJ1-5; maybe TRBD1 (5 bases). The V end lost 2 bases, the J end lost 3 bases, and 8 bases lay between the germline ends. The V gene's germline CDR1 is MDHEN and CDR2 SYDVKM. This CDR3 contains 14 residues. The CDR3: CASSLRGDNQPQHF. The CDR3, as DNA: TGTGCCAGCAGTTTACGGGGCGACAATCAGCCCCAGCATTTT. Filled out from reference TRBV28 and TRBJ1-5, the complete variable domain reads DVKVTQSSRYLVKRTGEKVFLECVQDMDHENMFWYRQDPGLGLRLIYFSYDVKMKEKGDIPEGYSVSREKKERFSLILESASTNQTSMYLCASSLRGDNQPQHFGDGTRLSIL.

This chain connects TRBV28 to TRBJ2-1; a weak D match, TRBD1 (5 bases). V was trimmed by 5 bases and J by 6 bases, leaving 17 bases between them. Germline CDR1 MDHEN, CDR2 SYDVKM. The CDR3 runs to 15 residues. In nucleotides, the CDR3 is TGTGCCAGCAGTCCGCGCCTTCAAGGGGCCAATGAGCAGTTCTTC. As protein: CASSPRLQGANEQFF. The complete variable domain, with remaining parts taken from reference TRBV28 and TRBJ2-1, reads DVKVTQSSRYLVKRTGEKVFLECVQDMDHENMFWYRQDPGLGLRLIYFSYDVKMKEKGDIPEGYSVSREKKERFSLILESASTNQTSMYLCASSPRLQGANEQFFGPGTRLTVL.